Detailed here is one TCR beta chain. Antigen: not known. This entry is derived from a study of beta chain features in type 1 diabetes. Findings and caveats of the study: In all four CD4+ subsets, TCRB CDR3 length was significantly, moderately reduced in type 1 diabetes. With patients and controls alike, PCR might favor shorter templates to an equal degree.

Sequenced material consisted of expressed TCRB transcripts (all of the isolated RNA was reverse transcribed). Roughly 3.5 million reads per sample were averaged for naive, central memory and regulatory samples. Produced via immunoSEQ multiplex PCR; TCRdb's table is partial and in-frame only. The sample consists of roughly 450,000 clones, approximately 10% of them appearing once. Germline CDR1 and CDR2: LGHNA and YSLEER. CDR3 length equals 15 residues. Trimming removed 1 base from V and 2 bases from J, with 9 bases in between. Material for sequencing was naive CD4+ T cells from blood. The chain links TRBV4-3 to TRBJ2-1; D might be TRBD1 or TRBD2, each matching 5 bases. The clonotype originates from a woman between 18 and 29 years old in good health. The CDR3 region is CASSQGQRTYNEQFF. The CDR3 nucleotides read TGCGCCAGCAGCCAAGGACAGCGGACCTACAATGAGCAGTTCTTC.